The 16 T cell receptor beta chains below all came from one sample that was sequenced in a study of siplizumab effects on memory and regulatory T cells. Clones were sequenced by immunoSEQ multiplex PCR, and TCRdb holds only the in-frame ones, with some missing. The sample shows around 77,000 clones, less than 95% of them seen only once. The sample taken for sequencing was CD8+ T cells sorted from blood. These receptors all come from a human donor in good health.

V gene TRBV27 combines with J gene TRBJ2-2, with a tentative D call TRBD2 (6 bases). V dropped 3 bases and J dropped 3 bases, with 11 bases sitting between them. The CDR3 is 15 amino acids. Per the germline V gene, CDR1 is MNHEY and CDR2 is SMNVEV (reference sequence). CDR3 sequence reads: CASSFRTTDTGELFF. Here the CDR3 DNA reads TGTGCCAGCAGTTTTAGGACTACCGACACCGGGGAGCTGTTTTTT.

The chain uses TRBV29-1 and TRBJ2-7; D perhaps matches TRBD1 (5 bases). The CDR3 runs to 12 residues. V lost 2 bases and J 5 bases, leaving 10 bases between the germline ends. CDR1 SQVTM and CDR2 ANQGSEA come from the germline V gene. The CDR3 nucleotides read TGCAGCGTTGAATACAGGCTTAACGAGCAGTACTTC. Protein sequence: CSVEYRLNEQYF.

The DNA of the CDR3 is TGTGCCAGCAGCTTAGATGAAGGTTTCTACGAGCAGTACTTC. This gives the protein CASSLDEGFYEQYF. The chain recombines TRBV7-6 with TRBJ2-7; D remains ambiguous. The ends were cut back, 1 base at V and 3 bases at J, with 10 bases in the middle. Germline V gene lookup returns CDR1 SGHVS and CDR2 FNYEAQ. The CDR3 spans 14 residues.

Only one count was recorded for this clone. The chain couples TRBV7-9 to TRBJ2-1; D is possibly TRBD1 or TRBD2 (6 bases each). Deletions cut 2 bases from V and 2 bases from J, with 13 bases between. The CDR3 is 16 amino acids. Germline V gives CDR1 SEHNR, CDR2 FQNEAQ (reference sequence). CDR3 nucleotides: TGTGCCAGCAGCTTAATAGGGGGGAAGGCCTACAATGAGCAGTTCTTC. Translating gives CASSLIGGKAYNEQFF.

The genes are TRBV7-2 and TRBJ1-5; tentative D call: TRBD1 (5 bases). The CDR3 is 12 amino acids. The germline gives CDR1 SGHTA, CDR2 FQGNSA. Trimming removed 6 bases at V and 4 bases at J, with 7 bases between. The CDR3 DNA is TGTGCCAGCAGGGGGGAGAATCAGCCCCAGCATTTT. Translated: CASRGENQPQHF.

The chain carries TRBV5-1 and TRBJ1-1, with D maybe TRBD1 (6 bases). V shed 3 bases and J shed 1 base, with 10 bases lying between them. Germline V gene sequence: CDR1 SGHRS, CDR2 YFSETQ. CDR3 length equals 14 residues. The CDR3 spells CASSYRTANTEAFF. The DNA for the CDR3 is TGCGCCAGCAGCTACCGGACAGCGAACACTGAAGCTTTCTTT.

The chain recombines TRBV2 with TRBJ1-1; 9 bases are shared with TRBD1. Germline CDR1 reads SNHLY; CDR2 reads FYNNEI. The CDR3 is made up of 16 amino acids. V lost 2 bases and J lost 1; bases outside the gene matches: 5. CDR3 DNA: TGTGCCAGCAGTGAACGGGAACAGGGGGCGAACACTGAAGCTTTCTTT. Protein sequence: CASSEREQGANTEAFF.

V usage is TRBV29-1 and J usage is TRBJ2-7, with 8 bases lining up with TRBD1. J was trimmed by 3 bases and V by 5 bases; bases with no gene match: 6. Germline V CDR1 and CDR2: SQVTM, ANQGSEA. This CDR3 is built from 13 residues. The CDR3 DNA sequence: TGCAGCGTTCGAACTGGACAGGGCTACGAGCAGTACTTC. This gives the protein CSVRTGQGYEQYF.

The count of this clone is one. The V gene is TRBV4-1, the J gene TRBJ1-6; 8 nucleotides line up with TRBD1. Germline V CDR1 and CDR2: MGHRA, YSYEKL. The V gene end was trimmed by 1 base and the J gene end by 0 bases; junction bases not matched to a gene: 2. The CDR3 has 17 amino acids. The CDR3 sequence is CASSQAGGLSYNSPLHF. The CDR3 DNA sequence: TGCGCCAGCAGCCAAGCAGGGGGCCTCTCCTATAATTCACCCCTCCACTTT.

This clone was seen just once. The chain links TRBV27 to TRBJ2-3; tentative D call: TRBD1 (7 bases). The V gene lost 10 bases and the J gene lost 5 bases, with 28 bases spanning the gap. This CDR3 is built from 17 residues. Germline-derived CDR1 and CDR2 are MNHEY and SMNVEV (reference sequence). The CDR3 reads CATTEPSRGTELDTQYF. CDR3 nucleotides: TGTGCCACAACCGAACCCAGCCGCGGGACAGAGCTAGATACGCAGTATTTT.

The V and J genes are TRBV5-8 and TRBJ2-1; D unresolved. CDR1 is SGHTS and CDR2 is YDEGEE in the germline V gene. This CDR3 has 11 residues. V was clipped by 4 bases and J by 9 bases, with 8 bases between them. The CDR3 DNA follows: TGTGCCAGCAGCGGGTGGGTTGAGCAGTTCTTC. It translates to CASSGWVEQFF.

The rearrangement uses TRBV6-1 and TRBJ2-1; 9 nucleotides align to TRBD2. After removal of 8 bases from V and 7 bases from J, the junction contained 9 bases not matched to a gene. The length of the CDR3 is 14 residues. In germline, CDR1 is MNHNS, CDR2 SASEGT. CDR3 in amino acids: CASGGLAGSNEQFF. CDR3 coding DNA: TGTGCCAGCGGGGGGCTAGCGGGATCGAATGAGCAGTTCTTC.

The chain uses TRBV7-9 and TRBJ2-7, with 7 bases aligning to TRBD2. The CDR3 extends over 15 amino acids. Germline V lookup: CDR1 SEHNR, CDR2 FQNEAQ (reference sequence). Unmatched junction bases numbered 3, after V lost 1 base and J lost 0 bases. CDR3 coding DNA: TGTGCCAGCAGCTTAGTGGGGGGGTCCTCCTACGAGCAGTACTTC. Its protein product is CASSLVGGSSYEQYF.

In nucleotides, the CDR3 is TGCGCCAGCAGCTTGGACAGGGGGGGGGAGCAGTACTTC. Its protein is CASSLDRGGEQYF. The gene calls are TRBV5-1 and TRBJ2-7, with D perhaps matching TRBD1 (8 bases). This CDR3 has 13 residues. Germline-derived CDR1 and CDR2 are SGHRS and YFSETQ. Trimming removed 0 bases at V and 7 bases at J, with 11 bases between.

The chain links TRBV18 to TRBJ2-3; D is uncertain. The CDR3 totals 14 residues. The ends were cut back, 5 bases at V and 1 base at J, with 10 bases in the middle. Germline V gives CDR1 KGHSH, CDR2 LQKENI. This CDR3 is CASSNSPRTDTQYF. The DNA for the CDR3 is TGTGCCAGCTCAAATTCCCCGCGCACAGATACGCAGTATTTT.

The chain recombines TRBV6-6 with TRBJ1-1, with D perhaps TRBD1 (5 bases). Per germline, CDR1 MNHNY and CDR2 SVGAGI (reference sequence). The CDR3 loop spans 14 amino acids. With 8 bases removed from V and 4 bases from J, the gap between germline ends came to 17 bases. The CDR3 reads CASVETGGSTEAFF. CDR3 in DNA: TGTGCCAGCGTAGAAACGGGGGGGAGCACTGAAGCTTTCTTT.